This T cell receptor beta chain originates from a study of blood T cells in healthy people across ages. General study points: Strong correlation was found linking TCR beta diversity to naive T cell percentage.

Samples had at least 6.5 million PBMCs isolated from them. Turning to this clonotype: Its antigen is not known.

With a J-beta primer mix and a sample-barcoded 5' primer, a second PCR ran about 7 to 12 cycles. Each cDNA molecule, via a template-switch adaptor with 12 random nucleotides, was tagged. Via MiXCR, TCRdb re-called the 5' RACE reads, giving one row per CDR3 protein. The sample comprises over a million distinct CDR3 sequences, around 27% of which are singletons, and approximately 0.7% rests with the top ten. V lost 6 bases and J lost 0, with 15 bases in between. Looked up from germline, CDR1 is SGHTA and CDR2 is FQGNSA. The CDR3 is made up of 16 amino acids. The same sample was also studied in work on T cells of mothers and their children. As that study records: The study obtained over 8.5 million TCR beta CDR3 reads per mother and some 3 million per child.

The rearrangement uses TRBV7-2 and TRBJ2-4; possible D gene TRBD1, 5 bases. The sequence derives from a girl aged 2-10 years in good health. Specimen: blood. The CDR3 DNA sequence: TGTGCCAGCAGTTTGCAGGGATCAATAGCCAAAAACATTCAGTACTTC. It encodes CASSLQGSIAKNIQYF.